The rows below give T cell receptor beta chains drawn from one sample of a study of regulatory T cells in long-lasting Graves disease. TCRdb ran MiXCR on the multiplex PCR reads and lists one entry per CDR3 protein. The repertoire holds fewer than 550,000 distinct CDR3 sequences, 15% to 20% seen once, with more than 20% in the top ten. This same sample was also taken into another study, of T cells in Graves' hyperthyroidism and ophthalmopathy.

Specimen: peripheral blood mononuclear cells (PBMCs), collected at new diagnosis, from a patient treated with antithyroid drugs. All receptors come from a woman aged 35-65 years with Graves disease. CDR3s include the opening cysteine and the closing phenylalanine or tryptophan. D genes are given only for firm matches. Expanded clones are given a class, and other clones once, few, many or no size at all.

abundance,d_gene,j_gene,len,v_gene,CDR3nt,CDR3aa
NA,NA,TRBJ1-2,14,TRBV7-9,TGTGCCAGCAGCTTGGCCAGCTGGAACTATGGCTACACCTTC,CASSLASWNYGYTF
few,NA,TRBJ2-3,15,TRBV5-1,TGCGCCAGCAGATACCGGGGAGCCGATTTAGATACGCAGTATTTT,CASRYRGADLDTQYF
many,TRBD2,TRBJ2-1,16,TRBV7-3,TGTGCCAGCAGCTTGACTAGCGGGGGGGAGGTAAATGAGCAGTTCTTC,CASSLTSGGEVNEQFF
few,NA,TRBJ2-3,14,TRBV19,TGTGCCAGTCGTGGGGGTTTAGTATCCGATACGCAGTATTTT,CASRGGLVSDTQYF
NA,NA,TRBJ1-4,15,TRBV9,TGTGCCAGCAGCAATACAGCGAAGGGACCAGAAAAACTGTTTTTT,CASSNTAKGPEKLFF
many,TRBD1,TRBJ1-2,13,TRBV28,TGTGCCAGCAGTCCGACGACAGGGGCTGGCTACACCTTC,CASSPTTGAGYTF
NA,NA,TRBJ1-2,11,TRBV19,TGTGCCAGTAGTAGGCAGGCTGGCTACACCTTC,CASSRQAGYTF
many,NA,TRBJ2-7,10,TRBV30,TGTGCCTGGAGTGGACGGGAGCAGTACTTC,CAWSGREQYF
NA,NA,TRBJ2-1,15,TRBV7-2,TGTGCCAGCAGCTTAGTCGAGGGCGGCATGAATGAGCAGTTCTTC,CASSLVEGGMNEQFF
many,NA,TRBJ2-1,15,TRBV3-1,TGTGCCAGCAGCCGCGACAGTGGCTCCTACAATGAGCAGTTCTTC,CASSRDSGSYNEQFF
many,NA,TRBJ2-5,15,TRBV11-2,TGTGCCAGCAGCTTAACTTCGGCAGAGCAAGAGACCCAGTACTTC,CASSLTSAEQETQYF
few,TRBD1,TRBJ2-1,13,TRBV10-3,TGTGCCATCCGAAGGGACAGCTACAATGAGCAGTTCTTC,CAIRRDSYNEQFF
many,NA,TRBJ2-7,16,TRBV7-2,TGTGCCAGCAGCTTAAACCCCCCCGGCGCATCCTACGAGCAGTACTTC,CASSLNPPGASYEQYF
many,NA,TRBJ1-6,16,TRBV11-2,TGTGCCAGCAGAGAAAGGACTCAATCCTATAATTCACCCCTCCACTTT,CASRERTQSYNSPLHF
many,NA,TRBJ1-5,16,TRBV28,TGTGCCAGCAGTTTATCACACCGGGTATCCAATCAGCCCCAGCATTTT,CASSLSHRVSNQPQHF
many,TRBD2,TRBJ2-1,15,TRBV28,TGTGCCAGCAGATTGAGCGGGGGAGCCCACAATGAGCAGTTCTTC,CASRLSGGAHNEQFF
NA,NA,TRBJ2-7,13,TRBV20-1,TGCAGTGCTAGGAGCGGGTCCTCCTACGAGCAGTACTTC,CSARSGSSYEQYF
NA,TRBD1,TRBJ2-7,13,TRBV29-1,TGCAGCGTTCGGACAGGGGCTAGCTACGAGCAGTACTTC,CSVRTGASYEQYF
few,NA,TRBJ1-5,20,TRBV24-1,TGTGCCACCAGTGCTCTCCTCCGACCCCTGACAGTGTATAGCAATCAGCCCCAGCATTTT,CATSALLRPLTVYSNQPQHF
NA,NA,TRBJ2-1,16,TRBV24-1,TGTGCCACCAGTGACTCGACACTGAGCTCCTACAATGAGCAGTTCTTC,CATSDSTLSSYNEQFF
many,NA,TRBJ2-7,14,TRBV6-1,TGTGCCAGCAGCGGACTAACCATCACCTACGAGCAGTACTTC,CASSGLTITYEQYF
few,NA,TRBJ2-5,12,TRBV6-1,TGTGCCAGCACCCGACTAGACCAGGGCCAGTACTTC,CASTRLDQGQYF
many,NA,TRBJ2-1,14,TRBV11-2,TGTGCCAGCAGCTTAGTGGCTAGTGGTGGTGAGCAGTTCTTC,CASSLVASGGEQFF
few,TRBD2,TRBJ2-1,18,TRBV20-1,TGCAGTGCTAGAGATAGAGGGGAGTCGGGGGGGAGGTACAATGAGCAGTTCTTC,CSARDRGESGGRYNEQFF
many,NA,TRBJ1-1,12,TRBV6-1,TGTGCCAGCAAATCACGGAACACTGAAGCTTTCTTT,CASKSRNTEAFF
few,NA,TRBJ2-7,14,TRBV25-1,TGTGCCAGCAGTGATGGGTGGGGCTCCTACGAGCAGTACTTC,CASSDGWGSYEQYF
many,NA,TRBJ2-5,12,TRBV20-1,TGCAGTGCTAGACAGGGGAGGGAGACCCAGTACTTC,CSARQGRETQYF
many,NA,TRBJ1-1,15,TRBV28,TGTGCCAGCAGTTACCATGGGGGGGAAGGCACTGAAGCTTTCTTT,CASSYHGGEGTEAFF
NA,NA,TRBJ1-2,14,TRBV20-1,TGCAGTGCCCGACCTGAGGACGGCGTCTATGGCTACACCTTC,CSARPEDGVYGYTF
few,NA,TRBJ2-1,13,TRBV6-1,TGTGCCAGCTCTGTTAACAGGGCCGATGAGCAGTTCTTC,CASSVNRADEQFF
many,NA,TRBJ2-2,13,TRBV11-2,TGTGCCAGCAGCCGGGGGAACACCGGGGAGCTGTTTTTT,CASSRGNTGELFF
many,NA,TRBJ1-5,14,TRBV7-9,TGTGCCAGCAGCTTATCTATCCGCAGTCAGCCCCAGCATTTT,CASSLSIRSQPQHF
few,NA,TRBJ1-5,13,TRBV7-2,TGTGCCAGCAGCTTAGGGGGTCGGGAGCCCCAGCATTTT,CASSLGGREPQHF
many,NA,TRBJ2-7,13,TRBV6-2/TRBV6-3,TGTGCCAGCAGTTACGGCCTAAACTACGAGCAGTACTTC,CASSYGLNYEQYF
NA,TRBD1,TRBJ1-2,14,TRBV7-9,TGTGCCAGCGCTGCCGGGACAGTTAACTATGGCTACACCTTC,CASAAGTVNYGYTF
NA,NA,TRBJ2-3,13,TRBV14,TGTGCCAGCACTTTTCCTAGCACAGATACGCAGTGTTTT,CASTFPSTDTQCF
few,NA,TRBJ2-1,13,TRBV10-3,TGTGCCATCAGTGCTAACAGAGACAATGAGCAGTTCTTC,CAISANRDNEQFF
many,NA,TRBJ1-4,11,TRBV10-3,TGTGCCTCCAGAGGGGCGGAAAAACTGTTTTTT,CASRGAEKLFF
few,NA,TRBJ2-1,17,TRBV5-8,TGTGCCAGCAGCTCTGGCGAGCCTTCTAACGTATACAATGAGCAGTTCTTC,CASSSGEPSNVYNEQFF
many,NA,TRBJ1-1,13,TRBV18,TGTGCCAGCTCAACTACTAGAGACACTGAAGCTTTCTTT,CASSTTRDTEAFF
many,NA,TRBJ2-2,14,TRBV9,TGTGCCAGCCAGGGACTGGCGAACACCGGGGAGCTGTTTTTT,CASQGLANTGELFF
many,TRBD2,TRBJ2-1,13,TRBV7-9,TGTGCCAGCAGCTGGCGGGGGGGCCACGAGCAGTTCTTC,CASSWRGGHEQFF
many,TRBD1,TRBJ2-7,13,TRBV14,TGTGCCAGCAGCCTCAAGACAGGGATCGAGCAGTACTTC,CASSLKTGIEQYF
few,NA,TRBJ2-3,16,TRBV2,TGTGCCAGCAGTGAAGGAGTCAGCGATAGCACAGATACGCAGTATTTT,CASSEGVSDSTDTQYF
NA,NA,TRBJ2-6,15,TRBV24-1,TGTGCCACCAGTGAGTACGGCTCTGGGGCCAACGTCCTGACTTTC,CATSEYGSGANVLTF
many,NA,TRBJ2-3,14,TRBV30,TGTGCCTGGAACATTATCCTAGCAGCAGATACGCAGTATTTT,CAWNIILAADTQYF
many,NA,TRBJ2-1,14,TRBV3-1,TGTGCCAGCAGCCAAGAGTCCCTAGCAGTTGAGCAGTTCTTC,CASSQESLAVEQFF
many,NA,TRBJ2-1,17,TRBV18,TGTGCCAGCTCACCAACCCAGGTGTTTCACTCCTCCAATGAGCAGTTCTTC,CASSPTQVFHSSNEQFF
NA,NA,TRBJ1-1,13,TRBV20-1,TGCAGTGCTATTGGGTGGATGAACACTGAAGCTTTCTTT,CSAIGWMNTEAFF
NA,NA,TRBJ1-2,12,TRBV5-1,TGCGCCAGCAGCAACGCCGGCTATGGCTACACCTTC,CASSNAGYGYTF
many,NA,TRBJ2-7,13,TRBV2,TGTGCCAGCAGTGAAGAGACGCGGGGAGAGCAGTACTTC,CASSEETRGEQYF
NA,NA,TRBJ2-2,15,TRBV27,TGTGCCAGCAGTTTTCTTGCAGGGCCCACCGGGGAGCTGTTTTTT,CASSFLAGPTGELFF
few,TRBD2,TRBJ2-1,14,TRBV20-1,TGCAGTGCGACCCGGACTAGCGGTTTCGATGAGCAGTTCTTC,CSATRTSGFDEQFF